The 14 T cell receptor beta chains below come from one sample, sequenced in a study of CD8 T cells in ankylosing spondylitis. TCRdb passed the 5' RACE reads through MiXCR, listing each CDR3 protein once. The sample records 250,000 to 300,000 distinct CDR3 sequences, 20% being singletons. Specimen: blood, either unsorted or a sorted T cell fraction (not recorded which). The receptors were gathered from a male donor with ankylosing spondylitis or in good health (not recorded which).

V is TRBV6-1 and J is TRBJ2-1, with TRBD2 identical over 13 bases. The ends lost 5 bases at V and 6 bases at J; junction bases unmatched: 4. The CDR3 extends over 15 amino acids. Germline V lookup: CDR1 MNHNS, CDR2 SASEGT. The CDR3 spells CASSRGLAGANEQFF. CDR3 bases: TGTGCCAGCAGTCGCGGACTAGCGGGAGCCAATGAGCAGTTCTTC.

This chain links TRBV4-1 with TRBJ2-2; TRBD2 agrees at 9 bases. Looked up from germline, CDR1 is MGHRA and CDR2 is YSYEKL. The J segment lost 7 bases and the V segment lost 4 bases, leaving 10 bases of the junction unmatched. This CDR3 spans 16 amino acids. The CDR3 spells CASSPLAGGTGGELFF. CDR3 DNA: TGCGCCAGCAGCCCACTTGCGGGAGGGACCGGCGGGGAGCTGTTTTTT.

V usage is TRBV7-9 and J usage is TRBJ1-2; D gene uncertain. The CDR3 extends over 12 amino acids. Trimming cost V 6 bases and J 5 bases, with 10 bases left between them. CDR1 is SEHNR and CDR2 is FQNEAQ in the germline V gene (reference sequence). Here the CDR3 DNA reads TGTGCCAGCAGTGGCGGGGATTATGGCTACACCTTC. Translated: CASSGGDYGYTF. The full variable domain, its missing parts supplied by reference TRBV7-9 and TRBJ1-2, is DTGVSQNPRHKITKRGQNVTFRCDPISEHNRLYWYRQTLGQGPEFLTYFQNEAQLEKSRLLSDRFSAERPKGSFSTLEIQRTEQGDSAMYLCASSGGDYGYTFGSGTRLTVV.

V and J are TRBV6-1 and TRBJ2-7, with 8 bases that match TRBD1. In germline, CDR1 is MNHNS, CDR2 SASEGT. The CDR3 has 13 amino acids. V lost 6 bases and J lost 5; bases outside the gene matches: 6. The CDR3 reads CASSPGTGNEQYV. The CDR3 nucleotides are TGTGCCAGCAGCCCTGGGACAGGTAACGAGCAGTACGTC.

The chain employs TRBV3-1 and TRBJ2-7; D is unclear. CDR1 is LGHDT and CDR2 is YNNKEL in the germline V gene (reference sequence). V dropped 8 bases and J dropped 0 bases, with 14 bases sitting between them. The CDR3 has 14 residues. CDR3 sequence: CASSPSPSSYEQYV. CDR3 DNA sequence: TGTGCCAGCTCCCCGAGTCCAAGCTCCTACGAGCAGTACGTC.

There are a few counts of this clonotype. This chain uses TRBV9 with TRBJ1-5; perhaps TRBD1 as D (5 bases). Germline CDR1 and CDR2: SGDLS and YYNGEE. With 4 bases removed from V and 6 bases from J, the gap between germline ends came to 11 bases. CDR3 length: 13 residues. DNA for the CDR3: TGTGCCAGCAGCCGGAGCGGGGCTCAGCCCCAGCATTTT. Encoded protein: CASSRSGAQPQHF.

The chain combines TRBV28 with TRBJ2-1, with TRBD2 identical over 13 bases. V shed 6 bases, J shed 1 base, and the junction held 3 bases outside the gene matches. The germline gives CDR1 MDHEN, CDR2 SYDVKM. The CDR3 consists of 16 residues. DNA for the CDR3: TGTGCCAGCAGAGCACTAGCGGGAGGGTCCTACAATGAGCAGTTCTTC. Translating gives CASRALAGGSYNEQFF.

Comment on this clonotype: A junction boundary mismatches the germline segment, possibly from a read error. The chain uses TRBV3-1 and TRBJ1-2, with TRBD1 matching 9 bases. The CDR3 consists of 15 residues. CDR1 is LGHDT and CDR2 is YNNKEL in the germline V gene (reference sequence). The CDR3 DNA reads as TGTCCCAGCAGCCAGGGAACAGGGGGCATCTATGGCTACACCTTC. This gives the protein CPSSQGTGGIYGYTF.

J is TRBJ2-7 and V is TRBV28; a weak D match, TRBD2 (5 bases). Germline values: CDR1 MDHEN, CDR2 SYDVKM. The germline V and J ends were trimmed by 1 base and 2 bases, with 18 bases remaining between them. The CDR3 covers 17 residues. The CDR3 bases are TGTGCCAGCAGTTTATCCAAAATCGGACTCCCCACCTACGAGCAGTACGTC. This gives the protein CASSLSKIGLPTYEQYV.

J is TRBJ2-1 and V is TRBV14, with D perhaps TRBD2 (5 bases). V was cut by 1 base and J by 9 bases, with 10 bases left in between. The V gene's germline CDR1 is SGHDN and CDR2 FVKESK. This CDR3 has 13 residues. The CDR3 nucleotides are TGTGCCAGCAGCCAAGCGCTAGCCGGTGAGCAGTTCTTC. Protein: CASSQALAGEQFF.

This clonotype was found a few times. The gene calls are TRBV3-1 and TRBJ2-1; 11 nucleotides line up with TRBD2. The CDR3 covers 16 residues. The germline V gene encodes CDR1 LGHDT and CDR2 YNNKEL (reference sequence). V was pared by 4 bases and J by 5 bases, with 7 bases of the junction left unmatched. CDR3 DNA sequence: TGTGCCAGCAGCCGGCGGACTAGCGGGTTGGACAATGAGCAGTTCTTC. Translation gives CASSRRTSGLDNEQFF.

This clonotype has ten or more counts. The genes are TRBV29-1 and TRBJ1-5, with unresolved D. This CDR3 contains 12 residues. Between the trimmed V and J ends, which lost 7 bases and 1 base, there was a span of 8 bases. Germline V gene lookup returns CDR1 SQVTM and CDR2 ANQGSEA. Here the CDR3 reads CSAKQSNQPQHF. In DNA, the CDR3 is TGCAGCGCAAAACAAAGCAATCAGCCCCAGCATTTT.

This clonotype was counted a few times. This rearrangement joins TRBV29-1 to TRBJ2-2, with 7 bases fitting TRBD1. V was pared by 6 bases and J by 4 bases, with 5 bases of the junction left unmatched. Germline V gives CDR1 SQVTM, CDR2 ANQGSEA. The CDR3 sequence is 13 residues long. CDR3 nucleotides: TGCAGCGTGGGACACAGGGGCACCGGGGAGCTGTTTTTT. Translation gives CSVGHRGTGELFF.

This clonotype was counted many times. V is TRBV15 and J is TRBJ2-2; 8 nucleotides align to TRBD1. V dropped 3 bases and J dropped 0; count of bases not matched to a gene: 6. Germline CDR1 is LNHNV and CDR2 is YYDKDF (reference sequence). CDR3 size: 17 residues. CDR3 nucleotides: TGTGCCACCAGCAGGGGACAGGCCTACTCGAACACCGGGGAGCTGTTTTTT. Encoded protein: CATSRGQAYSNTGELFF.